This T cell receptor (beta chain) was profiled in a study of PD-L1 blockade in urothelial cancer. Across the study: Patients previously received 0 to 3 chemotherapy regimens.

Time point of the sample: pretreatment peripheral blood. Between 1 and 8 samples, pretreatment and on-treatment, were given by each patient. This CDR3 has 18 amino acids. Clones were read by immunoSEQ multiplex PCR, and TCRdb kept only the in-frame ones, dropping some. In the table there are 50,000 to 75,000 clones, roughly four fifths of which are singletons. The sequenced sample was PBMCs, obtained around atezolizumab (anti-PD-L1) treatment. J is TRBJ2-3 and V is TRBV21-1; the listed D gene, TRBD2, was not tested against the DNA. TRBV21-1 corresponds to a pseudogene. The source is a man aged 70 or older with urothelial cancer. The CDR3 region has the DNA TGTGCCAGCAGCCAGAGGGTACTAGCGGGAGAGAACGCAGATACGCAGTATTTT. Protein product: CASSQRVLAGENADTQYF.